Following are 21 T cell receptor beta chains from one sample sequenced in a study of CD8 T cells in ankylosing spondylitis. TCRdb called the 5' RACE reads again in MiXCR, with one record for every CDR3 protein. The table lists more than 250,000 distinct CDR3 sequences, more than 9% of them singletons. Material for sequencing was blood, either unsorted or a sorted T cell fraction (not recorded which). Receptors originate from a female donor with ankylosing spondylitis or in good health (not recorded which).

This clonotype was found a few times. This sequence joins TRBV3-1 and TRBJ1-2; perhaps TRBD1 as D (5 bases). Trimming shortened V by 2 bases and J by 6 bases, and 10 bases separated the two germline ends. CDR1 is LGHDT, CDR2 YNNKEL, per germline (reference sequence). The CDR3 covers 13 residues. The CDR3 protein is CASSQQGGNGYTF. CDR3 sequence (DNA): TGTGCCAGCAGCCAACAGGGAGGGAATGGCTACACCTTC.

This clonotype has a count of ten or more. The CDR3 reads CASSNVGQEETDTQYF. CDR3 sequence (DNA): TGTGCCAGCAGCAATGTCGGGCAGGAAGAAACAGATACGCAGTATTTT. The chain recombines TRBV12-3 or TRBV12-4 with TRBJ2-3; D uncertain. This CDR3 comprises 16 residues. The V gene lost 6 bases and the J gene lost 3 bases, with 19 bases spanning the gap.

This clonotype appeared many times. This chain uses TRBV7-9 with TRBJ1-1; D gene unclear. Germline V gene sequence: CDR1 SEHNR, CDR2 FQNEAQ (reference sequence). V was shortened by 1 base and J by 4 bases, with 7 bases between the two germline ends. CDR3 length: 13 residues. The CDR3 DNA reads as TGTGCCAGCAGCTTAGAATTGGCCACTGAAGCTTTCTTT. It yields the protein CASSLELATEAFF.

The gene calls are TRBV20-1 and TRBJ2-7, with D possibly being TRBD2 (6 bases). The CDR3 totals 11 residues. The V and J ends lost 6 bases and 3 bases respectively, with 9 bases between them. Per the germline V gene, CDR1 is DFQATT and CDR2 is SNEGSKA (reference sequence). The CDR3 nucleotides read TGCAGTGCGAGACTAGTCTACGAGCAGTACTTC. Translating it yields CSARLVYEQYF.

This clonotype was seen only a few times. The V call is TRBV9, the J call TRBJ1-1; D is unclear. Per germline, CDR1 SGDLS and CDR2 YYNGEE. The ends were cut back, 0 bases at V and 6 bases at J, with 18 bases in the middle. This CDR3 has 16 amino acids. The CDR3 DNA sequence: TGTGCCAGCAGCGTAGGAGGGAGGAGAGGGTTGGCTGAAGCTTTCTTT. Its translation: CASSVGGRRGLAEAFF.

This clonotype was counted only a few times. This chain links TRBV28 with TRBJ2-3; 9 positions agree with TRBD2. Per germline, CDR1 MDHEN and CDR2 SYDVKM. V was clipped by 7 bases and J by 4 bases; unmatched bases: 9. CDR3 size: 15 residues. CDR3 amino acids: CASIKAGGSPDTQYF. CDR3 DNA: TGTGCCAGCATCAAAGCGGGAGGTTCCCCAGATACGCAGTATTTT.

The CDR3 loop reads CASSEMGAGLDNEQFF. The CDR3 DNA follows: TGTGCCAGCAGTGAAATGGGTGCGGGGCTGGACAATGAGCAGTTCTTC. This chain links TRBV6-1 with TRBJ2-1; a possible D gene is TRBD2 (6 bases). V lost 2 bases and J lost 5, with 16 bases in between. Germline CDR1 reads MNHNS; CDR2 reads SASEGT. The CDR3 spans 16 residues.

This clonotype was observed many times. V is TRBV20-1 and J is TRBJ1-5, with TRBD1 as a possible D gene (5 bases). CDR3 length equals 17 residues. V was clipped by 2 bases and J by 1 base, with 18 bases between them. Germline V gene sequence: CDR1 DFQATT, CDR2 SNEGSKA (reference sequence). In nucleotides, the CDR3 is TGCAGTGCTAGATCGGGACGGCAATGGGGGAGCAATCAGCCCCAGCATTTT. Residues: CSARSGRQWGSNQPQHF.

This clonotype was detected only a few times. The chain is built from TRBV10-3 and TRBJ2-2, with D perhaps matching TRBD1 (5 bases). The CDR3 runs 12 residues. Germline loops: CDR1 ENHRY, CDR2 SYGVKD. V was trimmed by 6 bases and J by 5 bases, leaving 7 bases between them. CDR3 sequence (DNA): TGTGCCATCAGACAGGCGACCGGGGAGCTGTTTTTT. Residues: CAIRQATGELFF.

The DNA for the CDR3 is TGCAGCGTGAGGGAGGACAGGGGGCCCTACGAGCAGTACTTC. Protein product: CSVREDRGPYEQYF. The gene calls are TRBV29-1 and TRBJ2-7; 11 nucleotides align to TRBD1. Germline loops: CDR1 SQVTM, CDR2 ANQGSEA. There are 14 residues in the CDR3. V shed 6 bases and J 2 bases; nucleotides not matched to a gene: 6.

The V and J genes are TRBV5-5 and TRBJ1-4; a weak D match, TRBD1 (6 bases). The CDR3 extends over 15 amino acids. The ends were cut back, 4 bases at V and 5 bases at J, with 15 bases in the middle. Germline CDR1 reads SGHKS; CDR2 reads YYEKEE (reference sequence). CDR3 nucleotides: TGTGCCAGCAGCGTCGGAGGGGGGCTCAATGAAAAACTGTTTTTT. It codes for CASSVGGGLNEKLFF.

This clonotype has more than one count but fewer than ten. The gene calls are TRBV5-6 and TRBJ2-5; D gene ambiguous. This CDR3 is built from 13 residues. V lost 0 bases and J 5 bases, leaving 8 bases between the germline ends. CDR1 SGHDT and CDR2 YYEEEE come from the germline V gene. CDR3 in DNA: TGTGCCAGCAGCTTGGGGGATGGGGAGACCCAGTACTTC. Translation: CASSLGDGETQYF.

This clonotype was recorded only once. The rearrangement uses TRBV4-3 and TRBJ2-5; D unclear. The ends were cut back, 0 bases at V and 4 bases at J, with 9 bases in the middle. CDR3 length equals 14 residues. Germline values: CDR1 LGHNA, CDR2 YSLEER. CDR3 in DNA: TGCGCCAGCAGCCAAGATTTCCTGGGAGAGACCCAGTACTTC. Translating gives CASSQDFLGETQYF.

This clonotype was seen a few times. The V call is TRBV20-1, the J call TRBJ2-3, with unresolved D. V shed 5 bases and J shed 10 bases, with 16 bases lying between them. CDR1 DFQATT and CDR2 SNEGSKA come from the germline V gene (reference sequence). The CDR3 contains 12 residues. CDR3 nucleotide sequence: TGCAGTGCTCCTCTGGGCCGCGGAGCGCAGTATTTT. This codes for CSAPLGRGAQYF.

Notes on this clonotype: A much larger clone differs by one base, so this may be a read error. This rearrangement joins TRBV5-1 to TRBJ2-1; TRBD1 aligns across 9 bases. This CDR3 contains 15 residues. The germline gives CDR1 SGHRS, CDR2 YFSETQ. V was pared by 0 bases and J by 9 bases, with 7 bases of the junction left unmatched. This CDR3 is CASSLDRGLLGEQFF. The DNA of the CDR3 is TGCGCCAGCAGCTTGGACAGGGGGCTCCTCGGTGAGCAGTTCTTC. Using reference TRBV5-1 and TRBJ2-1 for the parts outside the CDR3, the full variable domain is KAGVTQTPRYLIKTRGQQVTLSCSPISGHRSVSWYQQTPGQGLQFLFEYFSETQRNKGNFPGRFSGRQFSNSRSEMNVSTLELGDSALYLCASSLDRGLLGEQFFGPGTRLTVL.

This chain links TRBV12-3 or TRBV12-4 with TRBJ2-7, with TRBD1 matching 7 bases. V shed 3 bases and J 3 bases; nucleotides not matched to a gene: 5. The CDR3 is 14 amino acids. DNA of the CDR3: TGTGCCAGCAGTTTTGGGGACAGTCGCTACGAGCAGTACTTC. Protein: CASSFGDSRYEQYF.

Ten or more counts support this clonotype. The J gene is TRBJ2-7, the V gene TRBV6-1, with D possibly TRBD1 on 5 matching bases. The CDR3 spans 14 residues. V was trimmed by 6 bases and J by 2 bases, leaving 14 bases between them. CDR1 and CDR2 from the germline V gene are MNHNS and SASEGT. The CDR3 protein is CASRQSGRAYEQYF. The CDR3 nucleotides are TGTGCCAGCAGGCAGTCCGGCAGGGCCTACGAGCAGTACTTC.

This clonotype was picked up many times. The chain recombines TRBV20-1 with TRBJ2-3, with D perhaps given as TRBD1 or TRBD2 (6 bases each). Germline values: CDR1 DFQATT, CDR2 SNEGSKA (reference sequence). This CDR3 is 16 amino acids long. Trimming took 5 bases from V and 1 from J, leaving 19 bases between them. CDR3 loop: CSAGGQGLSRTDTQYF. The CDR3 bases are TGCAGTGCTGGGGGGCAGGGCTTATCTCGCACAGATACGCAGTATTTT.

This clonotype was recorded many times. This sequence joins TRBV7-8 and TRBJ2-7, with a weak D call TRBD2 (5 bases). V was trimmed by 3 bases and J by 1 base, leaving 7 bases between them. This CDR3 is built from 13 residues. The V gene's germline CDR1 is SGHVS and CDR2 FQNEAQ. The CDR3 bases are TGTGCCAGCAGCTTCGAGGGATCCTACGAGCAGTACTTC. Amino acids: CASSFEGSYEQYF.

CDR3 protein: CASSPPSGTEAFF. The CDR3 DNA reads TGTGCCAGCTCACCACCGAGTGGGACTGAAGCTTTCTTT. V usage is TRBV18 and J usage is TRBJ1-1; no clear D. There are 13 residues in the CDR3. Germline V gene data show CDR1 as KGHSH and CDR2 as LQKENI. The germline V and J ends were trimmed by 0 bases and 5 bases, with 7 bases remaining between them. Looking up the rest from reference TRBV18 and TRBJ1-1 gives the full variable domain: NAGVMQNPRHLVRRRGQEARLRCSPMKGHSHVYWYRQLPEEGLKFMVYLQKENIIDESGMPKERFSAEFPKEGPSILRIQQVVRGDSAAYFCASSPPSGTEAFFGQGTRLTVV.

The CDR3 sequence is CASSSSGDTQYF. For the CDR3, the DNA is TGCGCCAGCAGCTCCTCAGGAGATACGCAGTATTTT. This sequence joins TRBV5-1 and TRBJ2-3, with no clear D. The CDR3 extends over 12 amino acids. V was trimmed by 3 bases and J by 5 bases, leaving 7 bases between them. Looked up from germline, CDR1 is SGHRS and CDR2 is YFSETQ.